The clone carrying this TCR beta chain was seen at least ten times. No antigen is known for it. These data come from a study of T cells in Graves' hyperthyroidism and ophthalmopathy. Pregnant or lactating patients were excluded, as were those with uncontrolled infection or other autoimmune disease. Orbital computed tomography and thyroid ultrasound, together with serum TRAb and thyroxine and clinical symptoms, were used for diagnoses. Amplification of TCR beta CDR3 regions was performed using RNA transcripts as template. A set of HTBI primers served as the primers for a first-round RT-PCR of the TCR CDR3. TCRdb processed the multiplex PCR reads anew with MiXCR; each CDR3 protein has one entry. This sample has more than 500,000 distinct CDR3 sequences, with more than 45% found just once. The V gene's germline CDR1 is SGDLS and CDR2 YYNGEE. The CDR3 runs 14 residues. V lost 2 bases and J 3 bases, leaving 12 bases between the germline ends.

Study conclusions and caveats: With a median lead of around 5.9 months before onset, the model predicted ophthalmopathy. Blood samples included most of the expanded thyroid clonotypes exceeding 0.001.

Sequenced sample: peripheral blood or thyroid tissue (not recorded which). The chain couples TRBV9 to TRBJ2-7; D is possibly TRBD1 (5 bases). This TCR was sampled from an adult woman with Graves' disease, either hyperthyroidism or ophthalmopathy (not recorded which). This chain's CDR3 is CASSVGLDIYEQYF. The CDR3 bases are TGTGCCAGCAGCGTGGGGCTAGATATCTACGAGCAGTACTTC.